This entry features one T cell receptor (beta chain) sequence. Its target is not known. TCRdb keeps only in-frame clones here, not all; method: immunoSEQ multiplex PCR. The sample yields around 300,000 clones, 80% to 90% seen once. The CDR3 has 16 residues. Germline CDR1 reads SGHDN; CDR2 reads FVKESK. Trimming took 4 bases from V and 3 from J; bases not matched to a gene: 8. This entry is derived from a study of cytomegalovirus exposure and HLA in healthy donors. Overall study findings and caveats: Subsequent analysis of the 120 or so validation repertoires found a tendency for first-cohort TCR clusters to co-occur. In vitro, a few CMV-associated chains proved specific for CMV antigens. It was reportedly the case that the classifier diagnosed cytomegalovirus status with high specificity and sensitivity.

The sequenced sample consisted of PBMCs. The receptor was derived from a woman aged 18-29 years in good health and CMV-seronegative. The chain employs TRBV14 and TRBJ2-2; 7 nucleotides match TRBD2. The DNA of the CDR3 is TGTGCCAGCAGCCCACCCGGGACTACCTACACCGGGGAGCTGTTTTTT. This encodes CASSPPGTTYTGELFF.